This T cell receptor (beta chain) was obtained from a study of control samples from healthy donors and cancer patients. The CDR3 has 14 residues. Germline V gene sequence: CDR1 SGHRS, CDR2 YFSETQ. On this clone: At one boundary the junction diverges from the germline segment, which might be a read error.

Sequencing used immunoSEQ multiplex PCR; TCRdb keeps in-frame clones, though not all of them. Among roughly 14,000 clones listed, roughly 77% were seen once. Material: formalin-fixed, paraffin-embedded tissue. The chain joins TRBV5-1 to TRBJ1-5; 9 bases line up with TRBD1. This sequence was found in a female donor with lung cancer. CDR3 residues: CASSSDGQGFPIFF. The CDR3 DNA follows: TGCGCCAGCAGCTCGGACGGACAGGGGTTCCCCATTTTTTTT.